This passage covers 18 T cell receptor beta chains from one sample sequenced in a study of T cell repertoires in cytomegalovirus infection. TCRdb used MiXCR to reprocess the reads, holding one entry per CDR3 protein. The data hold about 740,000 distinct CDR3 sequences, with 35% to 45% observed a single time. Sequenced: PBMCs. All receptors derive from a human donor in good health (CMV status not recorded). Some clones in this sample may be carry-over from other donors' samples.

The chain joins TRBV11-2 to TRBJ2-3; TRBD2 matches 16 bases. The CDR3 runs to 17 residues. The V segment lost 5 bases and the J segment 2 bases; nucleotides outside the gene matches: 4. Germline CDR1 is SGHAT and CDR2 is FQNNGV. The CDR3 sequence is CASSRGLAGGFTDTQYF. The CDR3 bases are TGTGCCAGCAGCAGGGGACTAGCGGGAGGGTTCACAGATACGCAGTATTTT. The variable domain in full, with the rest retrieved from reference TRBV11-2 and TRBJ2-3, is EAGVAQSPRYKIIEKRQSVAFWCNPISGHATLYWYQQILGQGPKLLIQFQNNGVVDDSQLPKDRFSAERLKGVDSTLKIQPAKLEDSAVYLCASSRGLAGGFTDTQYFGPGTRLTVL.

The chain uses TRBV6-6 and TRBJ1-4; D gene ambiguous. CDR1 is MNHNY and CDR2 is SVGAGI in the germline V gene (reference sequence). This CDR3 is 14 amino acids long. V gave up 6 bases and J gave up 4 bases, with 12 bases separating them. CDR3 sequence reads: CASSPGSRNEKLFF. In DNA form, the CDR3 reads TGTGCCAGCAGCCCTGGCAGCCGTAATGAAAAACTGTTTTTT.

The genes are TRBV6-1 and TRBJ2-1; TRBD2 is a possible D gene (6 bases). The CDR3 is made up of 14 amino acids. Germline V gives CDR1 MNHNS, CDR2 SASEGT. V was cut by 6 bases and J by 10 bases, with 19 bases left in between. The CDR3 here is CASSSWGAGREQFF. CDR3 sequence (DNA): TGTGCCAGCAGCTCCTGGGGCGCGGGACGCGAGCAGTTCTTC.

The rearrangement links TRBV10-3 to TRBJ1-2; maybe TRBD1 (5 bases). The CDR3 loop spans 13 amino acids. V was cut by 4 bases and J by 5 bases, with 11 bases left in between. CDR1 is ENHRY, CDR2 SYGVKD, per germline. CDR3 region: CAISAGGRYGYTF. CDR3 bases: TGTGCCATCAGTGCGGGGGGAAGGTATGGCTACACCTTC.

The chain links TRBV6-8 to TRBJ1-1; D possibly corresponds to TRBD1 (6 bases). Germline assignment: CDR1 MNHGY and CDR2 SAAAGT. The CDR3 consists of 16 residues. Deletions cut 0 bases from V and 5 bases from J, with 16 bases between. The CDR3 DNA reads TGTGCCAGCAGTTACTCGCCAGGGGTGTTGGGTACTGAAGCTTTCTTT. Translated, it gives CASSYSPGVLGTEAFF.

The chain links TRBV10-3 to TRBJ2-1; 9 positions agree with TRBD1. V shed 6 bases and J 8 bases; nucleotides not matched to a gene: 8. Per germline, CDR1 ENHRY and CDR2 SYGVKD. The CDR3 sequence is 14 residues long. CDR3 in amino acids: CAIRGTGKGDEQFF. CDR3 bases: TGTGCCATCAGGGGGACAGGGAAGGGCGATGAGCAGTTCTTC.

The V call is TRBV7-9, the J call TRBJ2-7; possibly TRBD1 for D (6 bases). Per the germline V gene, CDR1 is SEHNR and CDR2 is FQNEAQ (reference sequence). The CDR3 has 14 residues. Trimming pared 4 bases from V and 4 bases from J, leaving 14 bases between. The CDR3 reads CASSSMTGRYEQYF. CDR3 coding DNA: TGTGCCAGCAGCTCAATGACAGGCCGGTACGAGCAGTACTTC.

This clonotype was seen a handful of times. The junction departs from germline at one end; a sequencing error may be responsible. The chain couples TRBV27 to TRBJ2-6, with 11 bases matching TRBD1. Germline CDR1 reads MNHEY; CDR2 reads SMNVEV (reference sequence). The CDR3 totals 21 residues. In DNA form, the CDR3 reads TGTGCCAGCAGTTTTCGATTCAGGGACAGGGGGTTCCCTTTTGGGACCAACGTCCTGACTTTC. Translated: CASSFRFRDRGFPFGTNVLTF.

The CDR3 sequence is CASSTHRGSNNQPQHF. In DNA, the CDR3 is TGTGCCAGCAGTACTCACAGGGGCTCTAACAATCAGCCCCAGCATTTT. This chain connects TRBV6-2 or TRBV6-3 to TRBJ1-5; 7 bases match TRBD1. Germline values: CDR1 MNHEY, CDR2 SVGEGT. Unmatched junction bases numbered 10, after V lost 5 bases and J lost 3 bases. The CDR3 runs 16 residues.

The table lists this clonotype with a few counts. The CDR3: CASSSGGDPYEQYF. CDR3 in DNA: TGTGCCAGCAGCTCCGGCGGGGACCCCTACGAGCAGTACTTC. The chain has TRBV7-2 and TRBJ2-7, with D maybe TRBD2 (6 bases). Trimming pared 4 bases from V and 2 bases from J, leaving 12 bases between. Germline CDR1 is SGHTA and CDR2 is FQGNSA. The CDR3 is made up of 14 amino acids.

In this sample, this clonotype turned up a few times. The J gene is TRBJ1-4, the V gene TRBV7-6; D unresolved. This CDR3 region has 15 residues. Germline V gene data show CDR1 as SGHVS and CDR2 as FNYEAQ. V was clipped by 5 bases and J by 3 bases, with 13 bases between them. The CDR3 coding sequence is TGTGCCAGCAGCATTATAGAAAACTCTAATGAAAAACTGTTTTTT. It yields the protein CASSIIENSNEKLFF.

This clonotype has only a few counts. V usage is TRBV4-1 and J usage is TRBJ1-6; a possible D gene is TRBD1 (5 bases). Germline V gene data show CDR1 as MGHRA and CDR2 as YSYEKL. V was trimmed by 0 bases and J by 1 base, leaving 7 bases between them. This CDR3 region has 16 residues. The CDR3 sequence is CASSQDGGSYNSPLHF. In DNA, the CDR3 is TGCGCCAGCAGCCAAGATGGGGGATCCTATAATTCACCCCTCCACTTT.

This clonotype was seen a handful of times. The chain combines TRBV7-6 with TRBJ1-5; the D gene is possibly TRBD1 (6 bases). V was clipped by 4 bases and J by 7 bases, with 11 bases between them. Germline loops: CDR1 SGHVS, CDR2 FNYEAQ. This CDR3 contains 13 residues. CDR3 protein: CASSSSQGQPQHF. Written as DNA, the CDR3 is TGTGCCAGCAGCTCATCACAGGGACAGCCCCAGCATTTT.

The genes are TRBV18 and TRBJ2-1; TRBD2 matches 11 bases. Per germline, CDR1 KGHSH and CDR2 LQKENI. The CDR3 has 16 residues. The V segment lost 1 base and the J segment 5 bases; nucleotides outside the gene matches: 4. CDR3 nucleotides: TGTGCCAGCTCACCACTCGGACTAGCGGGCCACAATGAGCAGTTCTTC. It codes for CASSPLGLAGHNEQFF.

For this clonotype: The junction and the germline gene differ at one end; a read error may be behind it. The chain combines TRBV11-2 with TRBJ2-7; 8 nucleotides agree with TRBD1. Germline-derived CDR1 and CDR2 are SGHAT and FQNNGV. CDR3 length: 14 residues. The DNA for the CDR3 is TGTGCCAGCGGCTTAGCCGGGACAGGCCACGAGCAGTACTTC. This translates into CASGLAGTGHEQYF.

This clonotype was picked up a small number of times. The J gene is TRBJ2-1, the V gene TRBV5-1; perhaps D is TRBD1 or TRBD2 (5 bases each). From germline, CDR1 is SGHRS and CDR2 YFSETQ. Trimming removed 5 bases at V and 0 bases at J, with 12 bases between. CDR3 size: 15 residues. This CDR3 is CASRLGGFSYNEQFF. CDR3 sequence (DNA): TGCGCCAGCAGGCTTGGGGGATTCTCCTACAATGAGCAGTTCTTC.

To note about this clonotype: The junction does not match germline at one end; this may be a read error. The CDR3 region has the DNA TGTGCCAGCAGTTTAGCGGGTAGCGGGAGAAGGACCGGGAAGCTGTTTTTT. It specifies CASSLAGSGRRTGKLFF. This sequence joins TRBV28 and TRBJ2-2; 9 bases agree with TRBD2. Germline-derived CDR1 and CDR2 are MDHEN and SYDVKM. The CDR3 contains 17 residues.

The V call is TRBV28, the J call TRBJ2-5; TRBD1 agrees at 7 bases. The V gene end was trimmed by 5 bases and the J gene end by 1 base; junction bases not matched to a gene: 4. This CDR3 comprises 14 residues. Germline-derived CDR1 and CDR2 are MDHEN and SYDVKM. The CDR3 here is CASSRDSLQETQYF. DNA for the CDR3: TGTGCCAGCAGTCGGGACAGCCTCCAAGAGACCCAGTACTTC.